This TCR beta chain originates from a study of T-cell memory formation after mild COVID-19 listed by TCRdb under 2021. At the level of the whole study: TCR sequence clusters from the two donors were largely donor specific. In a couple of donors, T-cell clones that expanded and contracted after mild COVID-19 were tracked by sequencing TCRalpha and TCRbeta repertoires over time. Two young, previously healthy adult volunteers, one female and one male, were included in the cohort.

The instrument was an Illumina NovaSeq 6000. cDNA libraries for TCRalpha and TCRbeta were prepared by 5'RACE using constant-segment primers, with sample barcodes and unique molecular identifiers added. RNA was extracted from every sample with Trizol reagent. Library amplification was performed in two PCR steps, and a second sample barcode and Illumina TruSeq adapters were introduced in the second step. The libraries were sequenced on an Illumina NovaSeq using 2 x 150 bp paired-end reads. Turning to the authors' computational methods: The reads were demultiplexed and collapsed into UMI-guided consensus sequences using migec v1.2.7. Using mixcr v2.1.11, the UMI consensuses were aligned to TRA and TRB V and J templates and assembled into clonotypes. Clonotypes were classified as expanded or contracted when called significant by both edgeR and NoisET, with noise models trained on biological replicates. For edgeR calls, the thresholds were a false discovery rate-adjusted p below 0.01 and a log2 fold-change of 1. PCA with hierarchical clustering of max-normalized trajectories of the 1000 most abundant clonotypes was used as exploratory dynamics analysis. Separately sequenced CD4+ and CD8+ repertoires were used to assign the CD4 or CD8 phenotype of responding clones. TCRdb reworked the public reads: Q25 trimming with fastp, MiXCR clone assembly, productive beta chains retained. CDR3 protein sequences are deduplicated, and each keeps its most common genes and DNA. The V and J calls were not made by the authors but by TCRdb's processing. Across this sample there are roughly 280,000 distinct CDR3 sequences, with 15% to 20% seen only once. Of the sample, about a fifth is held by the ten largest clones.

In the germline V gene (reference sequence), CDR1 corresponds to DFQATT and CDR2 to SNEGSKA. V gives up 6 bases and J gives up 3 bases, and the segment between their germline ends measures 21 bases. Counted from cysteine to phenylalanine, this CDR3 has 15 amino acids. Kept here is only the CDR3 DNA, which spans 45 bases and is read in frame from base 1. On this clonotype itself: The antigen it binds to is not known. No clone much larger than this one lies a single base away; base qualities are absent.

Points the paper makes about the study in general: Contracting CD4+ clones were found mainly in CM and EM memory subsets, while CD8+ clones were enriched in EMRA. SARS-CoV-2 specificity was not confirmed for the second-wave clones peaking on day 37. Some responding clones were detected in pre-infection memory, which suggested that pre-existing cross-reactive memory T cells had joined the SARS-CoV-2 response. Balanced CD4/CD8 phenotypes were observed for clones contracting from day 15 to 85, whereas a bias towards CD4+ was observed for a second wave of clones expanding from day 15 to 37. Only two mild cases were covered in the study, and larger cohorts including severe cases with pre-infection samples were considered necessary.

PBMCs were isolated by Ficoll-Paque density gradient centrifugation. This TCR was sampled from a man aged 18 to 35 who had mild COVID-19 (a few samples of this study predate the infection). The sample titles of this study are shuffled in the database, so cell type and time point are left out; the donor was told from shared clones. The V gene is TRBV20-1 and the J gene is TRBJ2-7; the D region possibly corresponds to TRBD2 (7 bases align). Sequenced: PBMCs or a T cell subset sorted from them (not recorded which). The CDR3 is CSAKPGGGGLYEQYF. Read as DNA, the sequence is TGCAGTGCCAAGCCTGGTGGCGGGGGCCTCTACGAGCAGTACTTC.